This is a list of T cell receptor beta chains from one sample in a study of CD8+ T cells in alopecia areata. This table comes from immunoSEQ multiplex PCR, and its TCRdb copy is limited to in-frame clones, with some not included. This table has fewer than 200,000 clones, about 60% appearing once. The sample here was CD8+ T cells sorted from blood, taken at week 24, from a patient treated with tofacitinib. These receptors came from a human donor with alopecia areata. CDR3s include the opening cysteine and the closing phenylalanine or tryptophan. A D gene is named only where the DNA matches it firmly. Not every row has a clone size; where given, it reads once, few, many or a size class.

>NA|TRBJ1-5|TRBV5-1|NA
TGCGCCAGTTCCGTGGATAGCAATCAGCCCCAGCATTTT
CASSVDSNQPQHF
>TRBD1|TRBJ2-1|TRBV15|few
TGTGCCACCAGCAGAGTAACGGACAGGGGCTCTAACGAGCAGTTCTTC
CATSRVTDRGSNEQFF
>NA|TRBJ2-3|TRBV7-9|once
TGTGCCAGCAGCTTAATGGGAAGCACAGATACGCAGTATTTT
CASSLMGSTDTQYF
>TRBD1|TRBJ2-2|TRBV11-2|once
TGTGCCAGCAGCTTTGGACAGGGGGCCGGGGAGCTGTTTTTT
CASSFGQGAGELFF
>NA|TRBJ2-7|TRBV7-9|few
TGTGCCAGCAGCTTAGATGGGGAGACCTACGAGCAGTACTTC
CASSLDGETYEQYF
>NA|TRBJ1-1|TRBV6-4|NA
TGTACCAGCGGAGGCGGAGCTTTCTTT
CTSGGGAFF
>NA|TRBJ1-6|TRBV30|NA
TGTGCCTGGAGTGCCTATGCCTCCTTTGACAGCACCTCCTATAATTCACCCCTCCACTTT
CAWSAYASFDSTSYNSPLHF
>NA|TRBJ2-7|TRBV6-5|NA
TGTGCCAGCAGTTACCGGTTCGGCGAGCAGTACTTC
CASSYRFGEQYF
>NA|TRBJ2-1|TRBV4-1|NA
TGCGCCAGCAGCCAAGATTTAGGGGAGACAGCCTACAATGAGCAGTTCTTC
CASSQDLGETAYNEQFF
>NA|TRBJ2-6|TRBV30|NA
TGTGCCTGGACTCCTTCTCGGGGAGACGGCTCTGGGGCCAACGTCCTGACTTTC
CAWTPSRGDGSGANVLTF
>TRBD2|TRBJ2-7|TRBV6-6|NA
TGTGCCAGCAGCCTAGCGGGCGGGGACTACGAGCAGTACTTC
CASSLAGGDYEQYF
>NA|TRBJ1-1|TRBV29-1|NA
TGCAGCGTTATAAGAGATGCTGAAGCTTTCTTT
CSVIRDAEAFF
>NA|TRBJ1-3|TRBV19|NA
TGTGCCAGTACGGTCGGAAACACCATATATTTT
CASTVGNTIYF
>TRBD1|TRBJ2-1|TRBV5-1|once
TGCGCCAGCAGCACAGGGGGCGCCTACAATGAGCAGTTCTTC
CASSTGGAYNEQFF
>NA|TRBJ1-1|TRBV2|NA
TGTGCCAGCAGTGGAAAGCGGACTGAAGCTTTCTTT
CASSGKRTEAFF
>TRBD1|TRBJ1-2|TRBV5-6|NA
TGTGCCAGCATCCACAGGGGTTCCAACTATGGCTACACCTTC
CASIHRGSNYGYTF
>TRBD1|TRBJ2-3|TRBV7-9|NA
TGTGCCAGCAGCTTAGCGTTACCGGGACAGTCCACAGATACGCAGTATTTT
CASSLALPGQSTDTQYF
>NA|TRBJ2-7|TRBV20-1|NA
TGCAGTGCTAGGGGGCCCTACGAGCAGTACTTC
CSARGPYEQYF
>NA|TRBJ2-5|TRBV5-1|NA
TGCGCCAGCAGCGAGGGCGGCTACCAAGAGACCCAGTACTTC
CASSEGGYQETQYF
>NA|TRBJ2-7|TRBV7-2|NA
TGTGCCAGCAGCTTAATATCGGACAAGACCTACGAGCAGTACTTC
CASSLISDKTYEQYF
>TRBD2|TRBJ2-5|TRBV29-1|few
TGCAGCGTTTGGCTGACAGCGGGAGAAAGAGTAAGCCAGTACTTC
CSVWLTAGERVSQYF
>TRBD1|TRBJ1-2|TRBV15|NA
TGTGCCACCAGCAGGGGACAGTCCTCCAACTATGGCTACACCTTC
CATSRGQSSNYGYTF
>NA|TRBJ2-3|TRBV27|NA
TGTGCCAGCAGTTTATACCGACTGAGGGGGGACGGCACAGATACGCAGTATTTT
CASSLYRLRGDGTDTQYF
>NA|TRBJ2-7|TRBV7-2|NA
TGTGCCAGCAGCTTAGGGCTTGATTCCTACGAGCAGTACTTC
CASSLGLDSYEQYF
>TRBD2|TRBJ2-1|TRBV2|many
TGTGCCAGCAGCAGACTAGCGCTCAATGAGCAGTTCTTC
CASSRLALNEQFF
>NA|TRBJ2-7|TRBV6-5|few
TGTGCCAGCAGCGACGGCCGAGTCTCTCACGAGCAGTACTTC
CASSDGRVSHEQYF
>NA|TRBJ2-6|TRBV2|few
TGTGCCAGCAGTCTTCATCCGGACTCTGGGGCCAACGTCCTGACTTTC
CASSLHPDSGANVLTF
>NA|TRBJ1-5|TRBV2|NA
TGTGCCAGCAGTGAATTGGTGTCGGAGCCCCAGCATTTT
CASSELVSEPQHF
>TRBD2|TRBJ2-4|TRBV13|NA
TGTGCCAGCAGCTTGGCCCGGGGGGGCATTAACATTCAGTACTTC
CASSLARGGINIQYF
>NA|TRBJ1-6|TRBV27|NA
TGTGCCAGCAGTTTATCGGGAAGATCACCCCTCCACTTT
CASSLSGRSPLHF
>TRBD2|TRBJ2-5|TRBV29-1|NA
TGCAGCGTTGATGGGGCCTGGACTAGTGGAGAAGAGACCCAGTACTTC
CSVDGAWTSGEETQYF
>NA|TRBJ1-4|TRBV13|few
TGTGCCAGCAGCTTAGCCGGAGACGGTGAAAAACTGTTTTTT
CASSLAGDGEKLFF
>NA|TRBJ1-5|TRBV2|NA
TGTGCCAGCAGCGTCAATACAGGGTATCAGCCCCAGCATTTT
CASSVNTGYQPQHF
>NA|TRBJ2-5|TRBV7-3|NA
TGTGCCAGCAGCTTAAGTACCGGAGAGACCCAGTACTTC
CASSLSTGETQYF
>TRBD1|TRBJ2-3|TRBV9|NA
TGTGCCAGCAGCGTAGGGGACAGCCTCGTGTATACGCAGTATTTT
CASSVGDSLVYTQYF
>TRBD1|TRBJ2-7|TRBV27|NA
TGTGCCAGCAGTCCAAAAGGGACAGCCTACGAGCAGTACTTC
CASSPKGTAYEQYF
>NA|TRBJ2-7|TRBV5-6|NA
TGTGCCAGCAGCTTGGCGAGTTACGAGCAGTACTTC
CASSLASYEQYF
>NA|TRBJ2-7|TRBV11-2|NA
TGTGCCAGCAGCTTAGGCGCAGGTGGCTACGAGCAGTACTTC
CASSLGAGGYEQYF
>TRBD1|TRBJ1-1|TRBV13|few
TGTGCCAGCAGCTTGGCGACAGGGAGGATGAACACTGAAGCTTTCTTT
CASSLATGRMNTEAFF
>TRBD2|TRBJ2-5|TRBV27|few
TGTGCCAGCAGTTTAGACCGGGGAGGGGAGACCCAGTACTTC
CASSLDRGGETQYF
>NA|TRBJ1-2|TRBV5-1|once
TGCGCCAGCAGCTTGCGTCGGAACTATGGCTACACCTTC
CASSLRRNYGYTF
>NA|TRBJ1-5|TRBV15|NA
TGTGCCACCAGCAGAGATCATCAGAATCAGCCCCAGCATTTT
CATSRDHQNQPQHF
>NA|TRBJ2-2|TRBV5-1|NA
TGCGCCAGCAGCTTGGACTCCCAACTCACCGGGGAGCTGTTTTTT
CASSLDSQLTGELFF
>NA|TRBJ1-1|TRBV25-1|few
TGTGCCAGCAGGACGGGGAACACTGAAGCTTTCTTT
CASRTGNTEAFF
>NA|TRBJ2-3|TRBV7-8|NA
TGTGCCAGCAGCTTAGATGCAGATACGCAGTATTTT
CASSLDADTQYF
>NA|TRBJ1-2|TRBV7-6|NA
TGTGCCAGCAGTTCCCAGGGGCTCAATGGCTACACCTTC
CASSSQGLNGYTF
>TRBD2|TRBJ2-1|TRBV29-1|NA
TGCAGCGTCCTCGGGCCACCGGGACTAGCGGGGGGGCATGAGCAGTTCTTC
CSVLGPPGLAGGHEQFF
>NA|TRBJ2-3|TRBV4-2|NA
TGTGCCAGCAGCCAAGGTCCAGGGAGGGATACGCAGTATTTT
CASSQGPGRDTQYF
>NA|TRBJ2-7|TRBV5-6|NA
TGTGCCAGCAGCTTGGGCGGTCAGTACGAGCAGTACTTC
CASSLGGQYEQYF
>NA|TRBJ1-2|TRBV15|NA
TGTGCCACCAGCAGAGAGGGGTCGAACTATGGCTACACCTTC
CATSREGSNYGYTF